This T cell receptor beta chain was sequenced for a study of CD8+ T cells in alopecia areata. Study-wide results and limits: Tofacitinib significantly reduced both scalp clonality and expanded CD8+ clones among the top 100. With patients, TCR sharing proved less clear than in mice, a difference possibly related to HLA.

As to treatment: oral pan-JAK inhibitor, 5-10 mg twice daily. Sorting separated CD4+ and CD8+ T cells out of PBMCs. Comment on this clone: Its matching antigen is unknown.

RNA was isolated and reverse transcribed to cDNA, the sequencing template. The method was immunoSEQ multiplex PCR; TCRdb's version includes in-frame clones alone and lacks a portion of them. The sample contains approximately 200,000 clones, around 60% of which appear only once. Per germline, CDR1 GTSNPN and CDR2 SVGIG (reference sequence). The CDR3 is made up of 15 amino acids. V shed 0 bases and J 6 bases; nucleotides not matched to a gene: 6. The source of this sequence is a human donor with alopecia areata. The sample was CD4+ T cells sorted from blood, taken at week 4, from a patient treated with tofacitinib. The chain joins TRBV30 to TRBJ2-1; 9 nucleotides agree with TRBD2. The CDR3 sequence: CAWSVGGGAFNEQFF. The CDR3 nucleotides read TGTGCCTGGAGTGTAGGCGGGGGGGCCTTCAATGAGCAGTTCTTC.